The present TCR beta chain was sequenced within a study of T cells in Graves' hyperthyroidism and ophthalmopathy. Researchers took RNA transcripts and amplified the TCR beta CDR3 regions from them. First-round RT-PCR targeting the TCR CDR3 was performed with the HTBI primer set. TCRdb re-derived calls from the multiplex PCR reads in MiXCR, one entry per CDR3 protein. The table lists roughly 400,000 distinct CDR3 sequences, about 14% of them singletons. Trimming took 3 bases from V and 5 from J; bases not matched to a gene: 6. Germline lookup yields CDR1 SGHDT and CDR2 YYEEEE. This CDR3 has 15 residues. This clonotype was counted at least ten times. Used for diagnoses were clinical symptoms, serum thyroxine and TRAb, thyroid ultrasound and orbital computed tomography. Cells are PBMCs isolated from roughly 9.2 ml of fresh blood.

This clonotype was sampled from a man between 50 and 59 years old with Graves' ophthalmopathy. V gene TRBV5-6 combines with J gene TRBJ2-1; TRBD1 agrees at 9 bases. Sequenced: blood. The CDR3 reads CASSSQGAFDNEQFF. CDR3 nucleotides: TGTGCCAGCAGCTCACAGGGGGCTTTTGACAATGAGCAGTTCTTC.